This is a list of T cell receptor beta chains from one sample in a study of shared clonotypes between healthy human individuals. This table comes from immunoSEQ multiplex PCR, and its TCRdb copy is limited to in-frame clones, with some not included. The data contain about 2 million clones, just under 95% of them singletons. Input material: naive CD8+ T cells sorted from blood. Receptor source: a man younger than 35 in good health. Each CDR3 is given with its conserved first and last residue. The D gene is left open where the match is weak. Size tells how often a clone was seen (once, few, many) or the class of an expanded clone, and some rows leave it out.

CDR3 DNA: TGTGCCAGCAGCTTAGGACCAGGGACCAACTACGAGCAGTACTTC
CDR3 protein: CASSLGPGTNYEQYF
clone size: once
V gene: TRBV11-3
J gene: TRBJ2-7
D gene: -

CDR3 DNA: TGTGCCAGCAGCTCGACAGGGGAGACAGATACGCAGTATTTT
CDR3 protein: CASSSTGETDTQYF
clone size: -
V gene: TRBV7-9
J gene: TRBJ2-3
D gene: TRBD1

CDR3 DNA: TGCGCCAGCAGCCAAGATCAGGGAACTGGGGCCAACGTCCTGACTTTC
CDR3 protein: CASSQDQGTGANVLTF
clone size: -
V gene: TRBV4-1
J gene: TRBJ2-6
D gene: -

CDR3 DNA: TGTGCCAGCAAGGTCCAGAACACAGATACGCAGTATTTT
CDR3 protein: CASKVQNTDTQYF
clone size: -
V gene: TRBV27
J gene: TRBJ2-3
D gene: -

CDR3 DNA: TGCGCCAGCAGCACGATAGCGAACACTGAAGCTTTCTTT
CDR3 protein: CASSTIANTEAFF
clone size: -
V gene: TRBV5-1
J gene: TRBJ1-1
D gene: -

CDR3 DNA: TGTGCCAGCAGTCCCTTGGTGGGGGGATCAGGAAACACCATATATTTT
CDR3 protein: CASSPLVGGSGNTIYF
clone size: -
V gene: TRBV7-2
J gene: TRBJ1-3
D gene: -

CDR3 DNA: TGTGCCTGGAGTGGGGGACTAGCGGGAGATACGCAGTATTTT
CDR3 protein: CAWSGGLAGDTQYF
clone size: -
V gene: TRBV30
J gene: TRBJ2-3
D gene: TRBD2

CDR3 DNA: TGTGCCAGCAGCCTAGGGGCGTCCTACAATGAGCAGTTCTTC
CDR3 protein: CASSLGASYNEQFF
clone size: -
V gene: TRBV2
J gene: TRBJ2-1
D gene: -

CDR3 DNA: TGTGCCATCAGTGAAGGTCTAGTTGTCCCTAGCACAGATACGCAGTATTTT
CDR3 protein: CAISEGLVVPSTDTQYF
clone size: -
V gene: TRBV10-3
J gene: TRBJ2-3
D gene: -

CDR3 DNA: TGTGCCAGCAGCGCAGCCAAGAATTCCCCGTATGGCTACACCTTC
CDR3 protein: CASSAAKNSPYGYTF
clone size: -
V gene: TRBV9
J gene: TRBJ1-2
D gene: -

CDR3 DNA: TGTGCCAGCAGTTACGCGGCCACCGGGGAGCTGTTTTTT
CDR3 protein: CASSYAATGELFF
clone size: -
V gene: TRBV6-5
J gene: TRBJ2-2
D gene: -

CDR3 DNA: TGTGCCAGCAGTTTATTTTATCCTGGGGAGTTACAAGAGACCCAGTACTTC
CDR3 protein: CASSLFYPGELQETQYF
clone size: once
V gene: TRBV27
J gene: TRBJ2-5
D gene: -

CDR3 DNA: TGTGCCAGCAGTCCGATACAGGGTAGTCAGCCCCAGCATTTT
CDR3 protein: CASSPIQGSQPQHF
clone size: once
V gene: TRBV27
J gene: TRBJ1-5
D gene: -

CDR3 DNA: TGTGCCAGCAGCGCCAACCCGAGGAGTACTGGGGCCAACGTCCTGACTTTC
CDR3 protein: CASSANPRSTGANVLTF
clone size: -
V gene: TRBV9
J gene: TRBJ2-6
D gene: -

CDR3 DNA: TGTGCCAGCAGCTCTGGTCCCACCACCTACGAGCAGTACTTC
CDR3 protein: CASSSGPTTYEQYF
clone size: -
V gene: TRBV5-6
J gene: TRBJ2-7
D gene: -

CDR3 DNA: TGTGCCAGCAGCTCCAGGGTCGAGAACACTGAAGCTTTCTTT
CDR3 protein: CASSSRVENTEAFF
clone size: -
V gene: TRBV11-2
J gene: TRBJ1-1
D gene: -

CDR3 DNA: TGTGCCAGCAGCTTAGCCCGGGGACACACAGATACGCAGTATTTT
CDR3 protein: CASSLARGHTDTQYF
clone size: -
V gene: TRBV11-3
J gene: TRBJ2-3
D gene: -

CDR3 DNA: TGTGCCAGCGCGTTAAACAGCTTGAACACCGGGGAGCTGTTTTTT
CDR3 protein: CASALNSLNTGELFF
clone size: once
V gene: TRBV6-4
J gene: TRBJ2-2
D gene: -

CDR3 DNA: TGCGCCAGCAGTCGAGGACAGGGCTTGGAAAACACCATATATTTT
CDR3 protein: CASSRGQGLENTIYF
clone size: -
V gene: TRBV4-3
J gene: TRBJ1-3
D gene: TRBD1

CDR3 DNA: TGTGCCAGTAGTCTAGCGGGGGGGCCGAATGAGCAGTTCTTC
CDR3 protein: CASSLAGGPNEQFF
clone size: -
V gene: TRBV19
J gene: TRBJ2-1
D gene: TRBD2

CDR3 DNA: TGCGCCAGCAGCCAAGGGACGGCGTTGCTAGGAGGCTACACCTTC
CDR3 protein: CASSQGTALLGGYTF
clone size: -
V gene: TRBV4-1
J gene: TRBJ1-2
D gene: -

CDR3 DNA: TGTGCCAGCAGTCCCTCCCTTGGCGGGAGGTCTTACGAGCAGTACTTC
CDR3 protein: CASSPSLGGRSYEQYF
clone size: once
V gene: TRBV27
J gene: TRBJ2-7
D gene: TRBD2

CDR3 DNA: TGTGCCAGCAGCTCCACCCAGGCGGGGAATCAGCCCCAGCATTTT
CDR3 protein: CASSSTQAGNQPQHF
clone size: few
V gene: TRBV7-9
J gene: TRBJ1-5
D gene: -

CDR3 DNA: TGTGCCAGCAGTTCAACCGGGACAGGGGTCTACGAGCAGTACTTC
CDR3 protein: CASSSTGTGVYEQYF
clone size: -
V gene: TRBV27
J gene: TRBJ2-7
D gene: TRBD1

CDR3 DNA: TGTGCCAGTAGTACAACATCAGGGGCAGGGATCTACGAGCAGTACTTC
CDR3 protein: CASSTTSGAGIYEQYF
clone size: -
V gene: TRBV19
J gene: TRBJ2-7
D gene: -

CDR3 DNA: TGTGCCAGCAGTTACTCCGGCGCCAGGGAATACTACGAGCAGTACTTC
CDR3 protein: CASSYSGAREYYEQYF
clone size: -
V gene: TRBV6-5
J gene: TRBJ2-7
D gene: -

CDR3 DNA: TGTGCCAGCAGTTACTCGGACCCCAGCTCCTACGAGCAGTACTTC
CDR3 protein: CASSYSDPSSYEQYF
clone size: -
V gene: TRBV6-5
J gene: TRBJ2-7
D gene: -

CDR3 DNA: TGTGCCAGCAGTTACCTGGGCGAGGCAACTAATGAAAAACTGTTTTTT
CDR3 protein: CASSYLGEATNEKLFF
clone size: -
V gene: TRBV6-6
J gene: TRBJ1-4
D gene: -

CDR3 DNA: TGTGCCAGCAGCTTATCCCCACAGGGTAACTATGGCTACACCTTC
CDR3 protein: CASSLSPQGNYGYTF
clone size: -
V gene: TRBV7-9
J gene: TRBJ1-2
D gene: -

CDR3 DNA: TGTGCCAGCAGTGCGCCGGGGATTCAGAGTAGTCAGCCCCAGCATTTT
CDR3 protein: CASSAPGIQSSQPQHF
clone size: -
V gene: TRBV6-1
J gene: TRBJ1-5
D gene: -

CDR3 DNA: TGTGCCAGCAGTGAGTGGGGATCCGGGGAGCTGTTTTTT
CDR3 protein: CASSEWGSGELFF
clone size: -
V gene: TRBV6-1
J gene: TRBJ2-2
D gene: -

CDR3 DNA: TGTGCCAGCAGTTTACTCGGGGAGGGTGACCAGCCCCAGCATTTT
CDR3 protein: CASSLLGEGDQPQHF
clone size: -
V gene: TRBV28
J gene: TRBJ1-5
D gene: -

CDR3 DNA: TGTGCCAGCAGCGTTACAGCGGGAGGGGGCTACGAGCAGTACTTC
CDR3 protein: CASSVTAGGGYEQYF
clone size: -
V gene: TRBV9
J gene: TRBJ2-7
D gene: TRBD2

CDR3 DNA: TGTGCCAGTAGTCCACGACAGGGTGGGACGACCGGGGAGCTGTTTTTT
CDR3 protein: CASSPRQGGTTGELFF
clone size: -
V gene: TRBV19
J gene: TRBJ2-2
D gene: TRBD1

CDR3 DNA: TGTGCCAGCAGCGTAGCCCGGGGGGGCGCGGACGAGCAGTACTTC
CDR3 protein: CASSVARGGADEQYF
clone size: -
V gene: TRBV9
J gene: TRBJ2-7
D gene: TRBD2

CDR3 DNA: TGTGCCAGCAGCTATGAAGAAAACATTCAGTACTTC
CDR3 protein: CASSYEENIQYF
clone size: -
V gene: TRBV11-2
J gene: TRBJ2-4
D gene: -

CDR3 DNA: TGTGCCAGCAGTGAAAAACGGGTTAGAAATGAGCAGTTCTTC
CDR3 protein: CASSEKRVRNEQFF
clone size: once
V gene: TRBV6-1
J gene: TRBJ2-1
D gene: -

CDR3 DNA: TGCAGCGTTTGGCAGTTTCTCCAAGAGACCCAGTACTTC
CDR3 protein: CSVWQFLQETQYF
clone size: -
V gene: TRBV29-1
J gene: TRBJ2-5
D gene: -

CDR3 DNA: TGTGCCAGCAGCTTCCCATGGGGGAATCATGAGCAGTTCTTC
CDR3 protein: CASSFPWGNHEQFF
clone size: -
V gene: TRBV11-2
J gene: TRBJ2-1
D gene: -

CDR3 DNA: TGTGCCAGCAGAACCCGGGACAACTACAATGAGCAGTTCTTC
CDR3 protein: CASRTRDNYNEQFF
clone size: -
V gene: TRBV7-2
J gene: TRBJ2-1
D gene: -

CDR3 DNA: TGTGCCATCAGTGAGCCGACTAGCGGGGGGGTCGAGCAGTTCTTC
CDR3 protein: CAISEPTSGGVEQFF
clone size: -
V gene: TRBV10-3
J gene: TRBJ2-1
D gene: TRBD2

CDR3 DNA: TGTGCCAGCAGCGTAGAGGGGGACAACACAGATACGCAGTATTTT
CDR3 protein: CASSVEGDNTDTQYF
clone size: -
V gene: TRBV9
J gene: TRBJ2-3
D gene: -

CDR3 DNA: TGTGCCAGCAGTCTTCTTGCGCCCAGCACAGATACGCAGTATTTT
CDR3 protein: CASSLLAPSTDTQYF
clone size: -
V gene: TRBV7-2
J gene: TRBJ2-3
D gene: -

CDR3 DNA: TGTGCCAGCAGTGAGGGGGGCGGGAGCTACAATGAGCAGTTCTTC
CDR3 protein: CASSEGGGSYNEQFF
clone size: once
V gene: TRBV2
J gene: TRBJ2-1
D gene: -

CDR3 DNA: TGTGCCAGCAGTTTCACCAACCTCGGGACTACCAGGGAGCAGTTCTTC
CDR3 protein: CASSFTNLGTTREQFF
clone size: -
V gene: TRBV6-5
J gene: TRBJ2-1
D gene: TRBD2

CDR3 DNA: TGTGCCAGCAGTGAAGCTGCAGGGCTGAATTCACCCCTCCACTTT
CDR3 protein: CASSEAAGLNSPLHF
clone size: -
V gene: TRBV6-1
J gene: TRBJ1-6
D gene: -